This T cell receptor beta chain originates from a study of blood T cell repertoires in COVID-19. Study as a whole: The analysed material was cDNA or gDNA that came from T cells, B-cell-depleted T cells, or PBMCs.

As processed by the authors: From reference gene primer amplification, estimates of nucleated cell counts were derived. The data were produced by immunoSEQ multiplex PCR, yet TCRdb's version contains in-frame clones alone and is incomplete. The V and J calls and clone size were taken over from that table, and D and trimming were inferred from the DNA. The sample shows over 150,000 clones, about 89% of them seen only once. This CDR3 contains 15 residues. Germline V gives CDR1 SGDLS, CDR2 YYNGEE. Trimming left V 4 bases short and J 5 bases short, with 16 bases between. The sequenced sample was peripheral blood. The TCR originated in a man over 45 with acute or convalescent COVID-19. This sequence joins TRBV9 and TRBJ2-1; tentative D call: TRBD2 (7 bases). CDR3 DNA: TGTGCCAGCAGCCAGACGGGGGGCCTTAACAATGAGCAGTTCTTC. This sequence encodes CASSQTGGLNNEQFF.